One TCR beta chain is described in this entry. The antigen is unknown. CDR3 length equals 14 residues. Germline-derived CDR1 and CDR2 are MNHEY and SVGAGI. Germline trimming cut 7 bases from V and 0 bases from J; bases unmatched to any gene: 4. The source of the sample is a study of cytomegalovirus exposure and HLA in healthy donors. Study-wide results and limits: Most TCR sequences were seen very rarely across donors, but some public TCRs occurred in many. When presence/absence was analysed, sequencing depth was taken to be roughly uniform across donors. Across HLA loci, a later analysis found differing TCR association rates, with DRB1 most and HLA-C fewest.

PCR used 60 Vbeta primers and 13 Jbeta primers. TCRdb's copy holds only in-frame clones and misses some; the assay was immunoSEQ multiplex PCR. The sample carries 150,000 to 200,000 clones, approximately 70% recorded once. Specimen: PBMCs. The chain has TRBV6-5 and TRBJ1-1, with TRBD1 matching over 8 bases. The TCR sequence derives from a man aged 40-50 years in good health and CMV-seropositive. CDR3 coding DNA: TGTGCCAGCAATTTGGACAGGGTGAACACTGAAGCTTTCTTT. Protein: CASNLDRVNTEAFF.